Listed below are T cell receptor beta chains from one sample, sequenced in a study of control samples from healthy donors and cancer patients. Profiling relied on immunoSEQ multiplex PCR, and the TCRdb table lists in-frame clones only, not all of them. The sample lists tens of thousands of clones; roughly 80% were seen once. The material sequenced was PBMCs. These receptors came from a man in his fifties or sixties with colorectal cancer. Both conserved end residues are part of each CDR3.

j_call	v_call	cdr3_length	cdr3_aa
TRBJ2-3	TRBV3-1/TRBV3-2	14	CASSWGGYADTQYF
TRBJ2-5	TRBV6-6	13	CASRMGHQETQYF
TRBJ2-3	TRBV4-3	13	CASSQAGEGTQYF
TRBJ1-3	TRBV6-5	15	CASSYSRGRGNTIYF
TRBJ2-1	TRBV10-2	14	CASLPSGGAGEQFF
TRBJ2-1	TRBV7-2	16	CASSSRTSGGAIEQFF
TRBJ2-7	TRBV7-6	15	CASSLTGGSPYEQYF
TRBJ1-1	TRBV5-6	16	CASSLTGTPMNTEAFF
TRBJ2-1	TRBV27	15	CASSSIRGLYNEQFF
TRBJ1-4	TRBV6-5	15	CASNLGSGLGEKLFF
TRBJ2-7	TRBV11-2	13	CASSRDRDYEQYF
TRBJ1-3	TRBV5-6	15	CASSYLTVSGNTIYF
TRBJ1-5	TRBV6-5	14	CASSYGGSNQPQHF
TRBJ2-2	TRBV11-3	16	CASSSRGGGSTGELFF
TRBJ1-5	TRBV6-6	14	CASSRQGEGQPQHF
TRBJ2-3	TRBV2	16	CASSERAGGRTDTQYF
TRBJ2-4	TRBV4-3	18	CASSQDLVIQGAKNIQYF
TRBJ2-7	TRBV19	14	CASSMGQFSYEQYF
TRBJ1-2	TRBV9	12	CASSTRDGGYTF
TRBJ1-5	TRBV7-2	15	CASSLGQLASQPQHF
TRBJ1-1	TRBV11-2	14	CASSLGEAFTEAFF
TRBJ1-2	TRBV4-1	15	CASSQGEGQPYGYTF
TRBJ2-2	TRBV9	16	CASSDGTGDETGELFF
TRBJ2-1	TRBV5-8	18	CASSTPWGVAGPYNEQFF
TRBJ2-3	TRBV24-1	20	CATSDQIEKRGGGSTDTQYF
TRBJ2-7	TRBV27	11	CASSLSYEQYF
TRBJ2-1	TRBV20-1	17	CSASSGTSGGRYNEQFF
TRBJ2-2	TRBV11-3	12	CASSPGPGELFF
TRBJ2-7	TRBV14	11	CASSPGGEQYF
TRBJ1-4	TRBV6-5	15	CASSYRGQGFEKLFF